The next 16 T cell receptor beta chains were all read from a single sample in a study of human T cells and chemical hapten exposure. Each CDR3 protein is one row after TCRdb ran MiXCR on the RACE reads. The data hold about 110,000 distinct CDR3 sequences, with nearly 35% observed a single time. Time point indicated: patch test 3, about 24 weeks after DPC sensitization. Treatment here: therapeutic diphenylcyclopropenone sensitization with weekly scalp DPC. The specimen was whole blood, collected in connection with sensitization to the hapten diphenylcyclopropenone (DPC). All receptors come from a man aged 35 to 55 with alopecia areata. Some clones in this sample may be carry-over from other donors' samples.

The J gene is TRBJ2-5, the V gene TRBV14; no definite D call. The V end was cut by 4 bases, the J end by 3 bases, with 9 bases between. The CDR3 loop spans 13 amino acids. CDR1 SGHDN and CDR2 FVKESK come from the germline V gene. CDR3 bases: TGTGCCAGCAGCCGCATCTTGAAAGAGACCCAGTACTTC. The encoded protein is CASSRILKETQYF. Full variable domain (missing parts from reference TRBV14 and TRBJ2-5): EAGVTQFPSHSVIEKGQTVTLRCDPISGHDNLYWYRRVMGKEIKFLLHFVKESKQDESGMPNNRFLAERTGGTYSTLKVQPAELEDSGVYFCASSRILKETQYFGPGTRLLVL.

The V call is TRBV6-5, the J call TRBJ2-4, with TRBD2 identical over 12 bases. In germline, CDR1 is MNHEY, CDR2 SVGAGI. The CDR3 loop spans 19 amino acids. V shed 5 bases, J shed 4 bases, and the junction held 15 bases outside the gene matches. In nucleotides, the CDR3 is TGTGCCAGCAGTCGAGCCCTTGAGGCTAGCGGGAGGGGTAAAAACATTCAGTACTTC. Its protein product is CASSRALEASGRGKNIQYF.

This chain uses TRBV7-2 with TRBJ2-1; D is undetermined. Germline lookup yields CDR1 SGHTA and CDR2 FQGNSA. V dropped 5 bases and J dropped 8 bases, with 16 bases sitting between them. This CDR3 contains 14 residues. The CDR3, as DNA: TGTGCCAGCAGCCCCCCTATTTCGGGCCATGAGCAGTTCTTC. It is translated as CASSPPISGHEQFF.

The chain has TRBV7-2 and TRBJ2-3; no clear D. V was clipped by 1 base and J by 0 bases, with 8 bases between them. The germline V gene encodes CDR1 SGHTA and CDR2 FQGNSA. The CDR3 has 15 amino acids. This chain's CDR3 is CASSLDRSSTDTQYF. The CDR3 region has the DNA TGTGCCAGCAGCTTAGACAGATCTAGCACAGATACGCAGTATTTT.

This clonotype was detected only a few times. The chain links TRBV21-1 to TRBJ2-3; no check of the table's D call, TRBD1, against the DNA was made. TRBV21-1 is flagged as a pseudogene. This CDR3 is 16 amino acids long. Here the CDR3 DNA reads TGTGCCAGCAGCGCCCGGACGTATACTAGCACAGATACGCAGTATTTT. This encodes CASSARTYTSTDTQYF.

This clonotype came up a few times. This rearrangement joins TRBV28 to TRBJ2-5, with 7 bases aligning to TRBD1. V shed 4 bases, J shed 3 bases, and the junction held 2 bases outside the gene matches. Germline V lookup: CDR1 MDHEN, CDR2 SYDVKM. The CDR3 runs 13 residues. The CDR3: CASSSGQEETQYF. As DNA, the CDR3 is TGTGCCAGCAGTTCCGGACAGGAAGAGACCCAGTACTTC. Full variable domain (remainder filled in from reference TRBV28 and TRBJ2-5): DVKVTQSSRYLVKRTGEKVFLECVQDMDHENMFWYRQDPGLGLRLIYFSYDVKMKEKGDIPEGYSVSREKKERFSLILESASTNQTSMYLCASSSGQEETQYFGPGTRLLVL.

In this sample, this clonotype turned up a few times. This sequence joins TRBV6-6 and TRBJ1-3, with a possible D match to TRBD1 (5 bases). Germline V CDR1 and CDR2: MNHNY, SVGAGI (reference sequence). The CDR3 sequence is 16 residues long. V was shortened by 2 bases and J by 0 bases, with 11 bases between the two germline ends. CDR3 sequence (DNA): TGTGCCAGCAGTTACGAAGGGACTTACTCTGGAAACACCATATATTTT. Translated, it gives CASSYEGTYSGNTIYF.

The V and J genes are TRBV6-2 or TRBV6-3 and TRBJ2-3; no clear D. Germline CDR1 is MNHEY and CDR2 is SVGEGT. This CDR3 is built from 12 residues. Trimming removed 8 bases from V and 6 bases from J, with 12 bases in between. The CDR3 DNA follows: TGTGCCAGCCCTAAGAGGACGGATACGCAGTATTTT. Its translation is CASPKRTDTQYF.

The CDR3, as DNA: TGCGCCAGCACCCGTTTGTCGGGAGGAGAGACCCAGTACTTC. It is translated as CASTRLSGGETQYF. V usage is TRBV5-1 and J usage is TRBJ2-5; TRBD2 agrees at 7 bases. V lost 6 bases to trimming and J lost 4 bases; unmatched junction nucleotides: 9. The CDR3 covers 14 residues. Looked up from germline, CDR1 is SGHRS and CDR2 is YFSETQ. The variable domain in full, with the rest retrieved from reference TRBV5-1 and TRBJ2-5, is KAGVTQTPRYLIKTRGQQVTLSCSPISGHRSVSWYQQTPGQGLQFLFEYFSETQRNKGNFPGRFSGRQFSNSRSEMNVSTLELGDSALYLCASTRLSGGETQYFGPGTRLLVL.

This sequence joins TRBV20-1 and TRBJ2-7; D unclear. Trimming stripped 3 bases from V and 6 bases from J, with 12 bases between. Looked up from germline, CDR1 is DFQATT and CDR2 is SNEGSKA (reference sequence). The CDR3 contains 12 residues. DNA of the CDR3: TGCAGTGCTAGGGATGAAGCGCCCGAGCAGTACTTC. This sequence encodes CSARDEAPEQYF.

This sequence joins TRBV27 and TRBJ2-2; D might be TRBD1 (5 bases). With 2 bases removed from V and 6 bases from J, the gap between germline ends came to 10 bases. This CDR3 comprises 14 residues. Per germline, CDR1 MNHEY and CDR2 SMNVEV (reference sequence). The CDR3 nucleotides are TGTGCCAGCAGTTTACTAACAGGCCCCGGGGAGCTGTTTTTT. It is translated as CASSLLTGPGELFF.

The J gene is TRBJ1-1, the V gene TRBV7-8; TRBD1 agrees at 10 bases. The junction had 8 bases not matched to a gene; V was cut back by 5 bases and J by 5 bases. The CDR3 covers 15 residues. Germline CDR1 SGHVS, CDR2 FQNEAQ. CDR3 sequence (DNA): TGTGCCAGCAGCGAATCTAGACAGGGGGCAACTGAAGCTTTCTTT. It translates to CASSESRQGATEAFF.

This clonotype rates as medium-sized. The V gene is TRBV29-1, the J gene TRBJ2-6; TRBD1 matches 8 bases. CDR3 length equals 16 residues. Unmatched junction bases numbered 6, after V lost 5 bases and J lost 0 bases. The V gene's germline CDR1 is SQVTM and CDR2 ANQGSEA. The CDR3 DNA reads as TGCAGCGTTTCCGGACAGGGAAACTCTGGGGCCAACGTCCTGACTTTC. This gives the protein CSVSGQGNSGANVLTF.

The V gene is TRBV29-1, the J gene TRBJ2-2, with 8 nucleotides matching TRBD2. This CDR3 has 15 amino acids. Looked up from germline, CDR1 is SQVTM and CDR2 is ANQGSEA. With V trimmed by 4 bases and J by 0 bases, 4 bases remained unmatched. The CDR3 here is CSVVKAGANTGELFF. As DNA, the CDR3 is TGCAGCGTTGTAAAAGCGGGAGCGAACACCGGGGAGCTGTTTTTT.

This clonotype turned up a few times. This chain links TRBV28 with TRBJ1-5, with D unclear. The CDR3 runs to 16 residues. Germline CDR1 and CDR2: MDHEN and SYDVKM. The V gene lost 5 bases and the J gene lost 1 base, with 15 bases spanning the gap. The CDR3 bases are TGTGCCAGCAGTCCCCCGACCGGATTAAGCAATCAGCCCCAGCATTTT. Translation gives CASSPPTGLSNQPQHF.

A few counts support this clonotype. This chain connects TRBV7-2 to TRBJ2-7, with D possibly matching TRBD1 (5 bases). The germline gives CDR1 SGHTA, CDR2 FQGNSA. The CDR3 covers 13 residues. The V and J ends lost 4 bases and 6 bases respectively, with 13 bases between them. The CDR3 loop reads CASSSRQGGEQYV. CDR3 coding DNA: TGTGCCAGCAGCTCCCGGCAGGGCGGCGAGCAGTACGTC.